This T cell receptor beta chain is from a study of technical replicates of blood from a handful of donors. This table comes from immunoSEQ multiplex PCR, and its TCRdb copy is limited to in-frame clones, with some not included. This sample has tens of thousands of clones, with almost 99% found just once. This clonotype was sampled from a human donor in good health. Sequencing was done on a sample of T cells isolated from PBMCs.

The CDR3 sequence is CASTQDSVAFF. The DNA of the CDR3 is TGCGCCAGCACTCAAGATAGTGTAGCTTTCTTT. The V gene is TRBV10-2, the J gene TRBJ1-1; unclear D gene. V dropped 7 bases and J dropped 10 bases, with 13 bases sitting between them. CDR1 is WSHSY, CDR2 SAAADI, per germline. The CDR3 covers 11 residues.